These T cell receptor beta chains were read from a single sample in a study of T cell repertoires in cytomegalovirus infection. TCRdb processed the reads anew with MiXCR; each CDR3 protein has one entry. Here the sample spans 150,000 to 200,000 distinct CDR3 sequences, about 21% being singletons. Sequenced material: PBMCs. The receptors were sampled from a human donor in good health (CMV status not recorded). Some clones in this sample may be carry-over from other donors' samples. Both conserved end residues are part of each CDR3. Each record gives: D gene, J gene, clone size, CDR3 length, V gene, CDR3 protein, CDR3 DNA. The D gene is left open where the match is weak. The size field is filled for only some rows; it gives once, few, many or a size class.

TRBD1 TRBJ2-7 many 17 TRBV7-9 CASSLGGRDRGSHEQYF TGTGCCAGCAGCTTAGGGGGCCGGGACAGGGGCTCCCACGAGCAGTACTTC
- TRBJ2-5 - 13 TRBV2 CASNREQGETQYF TGTGCCAGCAACAGGGAGCAAGGGGAGACCCAGTACTTC
TRBD2 TRBJ2-7 few 16 TRBV6-6 CASSPLPKREGYEQYF TGTGCCAGCAGTCCCCTACCAAAGCGGGAAGGCTACGAGCAGTACTTC
- TRBJ1-1 many 13 TRBV3-1 CASSRGTLAEAFF TGTGCCAGCAGCCGTGGGACATTGGCTGAAGCTTTCTTT
- TRBJ2-7 few 15 TRBV4-1 CASSQTAGNSYVQYF TGCGCCAGCAGCCAAACGGCGGGGAACTCCTACGTGCAGTACTTC
TRBD2 TRBJ2-1 few 14 TRBV6-2/TRBV6-3 CASTGRLAGNEQFF TGTGCCAGCACCGGGCGACTAGCGGGCAATGAGCAGTTCTTC
TRBD1 TRBJ1-2 few 12 TRBV20-1 CSAKGQGFGYTF TGCAGTGCTAAGGGACAGGGTTTTGGCTACACCTTC
TRBD2 TRBJ2-2 - 12 TRBV7-7 CASTSGAGELFF TGTGCCAGCACCAGCGGGGCCGGGGAGCTGTTTTTT
- TRBJ2-7 many 13 TRBV5-1 CASSEGGSYEQYF TGCGCCAGCAGCGAAGGTGGTTCCTACGAGCAGTACTTC
- TRBJ1-5 - 18 TRBV2 CASSDPKAADIKNQPQHF TGTGCCAGCAGTGACCCGAAAGCCGCAGACATTAAAAATCAGCCCCAGCATTTT
- TRBJ1-1 few 15 TRBV7-9 CASSLWGAQNTEAFF TGTGCCAGCAGCTTATGGGGGGCCCAGAACACTGAAGCTTTCTTT
TRBD2 TRBJ2-1 few 18 TRBV4-1 CASSQDPLAGGAYNEQFF TGCGCCAGCAGCCAAGATCCTTTAGCGGGGGGCGCGTACAATGAGCAGTTCTTC
- TRBJ2-2 - 15 TRBV20-1 CSARSASVNTGELFF TGCAGTGCTAGGTCCGCTAGCGTCAACACCGGGGAGCTGTTTTTT
- TRBJ2-3 - 16 TRBV19 CASSVDGPPNTDTQYF TGTGCCAGTAGTGTCGATGGACCTCCCAACACAGATACGCAGTATTTT
TRBD2 TRBJ2-7 many 15 TRBV6-5 CASSYSSGSIYEQYF TGTGCCAGCAGTTACTCTAGCGGGAGTATCTACGAGCAGTACTTC
TRBD1 TRBJ2-7 many 16 TRBV28 CASSSLGTGRPYEQYF TGTGCCAGTTCCTCCCTAGGGACAGGAAGACCCTACGAGCAGTACTTC
- TRBJ1-1 - 15 TRBV6-8 CASSRNPGLDTEAFF TGTGCCAGCAGTCGAAATCCGGGACTGGACACTGAAGCTTTCTTT
- TRBJ2-1 few 16 TRBV29-1 CSVEDIGNHPYNEQFF TGCAGCGTTGAAGATATAGGCAACCATCCCTACAATGAGCAGTTCTTC
- TRBJ2-1 - 13 TRBV11-3 CASSSKGYNEQFF TGTGCCAGCAGCTCTAAGGGCTACAATGAGCAGTTCTTC
- TRBJ2-1 few 15 TRBV28 CASSFVGPSYNEQFF TGTGCCAGCAGTTTTGTGGGTCCTTCCTACAATGAGCAGTTCTTC
- TRBJ1-1 - 11 TRBV27 CASSPRTEAFF TGTGCCAGCAGTCCCAGAACTGAAGCTTTCTTT
TRBD2 TRBJ2-1 few 18 TRBV7-8 CASSLFPAGGSAYNEQFF TGTGCCAGCAGCCTATTCCCCGCGGGAGGCTCGGCCTACAATGAGCAGTTCTTC
- TRBJ2-7 - 14 TRBV7-9 CASSLGGQPYEQYF TGTGCCAGCAGCTTAGGCGGACAGCCCTACGAGCAGTACTTC
- TRBJ1-2 many 14 TRBV7-2 CASSSPWTASGYTF TGTGCCAGCAGCTCCCCTTGGACAGCCTCGGGCTACACCTTC
TRBD1 TRBJ2-7 - 17 TRBV4-2 CASSPHSGTDFSYEQYF TGTGCCAGCAGCCCTCACTCCGGGACAGACTTCTCCTACGAGCAGTACTTC
- TRBJ2-3 many 16 TRBV19 CASRGTPRFDTDTQYF TGTGCCAGCCGCGGGACTCCCCGTTTCGACACAGATACGCAGTATTTT
- TRBJ2-7 few 11 TRBV28 CASSWNWEQYF TGTGCCAGCAGTTGGAACTGGGAGCAGTACTTC
- TRBJ2-1 many 13 TRBV7-3 CASSRRHDNEQFF TGTGCCAGCAGCCGACGTCACGACAATGAGCAGTTCTTC